The 25 T cell receptor beta chains in this list originate from one sample, sequenced in a study of T cells in Graves' hyperthyroidism and ophthalmopathy. Amplified regions were TCR beta CDR3 sequences from RNA transcripts. TCR CDR3 underwent first-round RT-PCR with the HTBI primer set. TCRdb passed the multiplex PCR reads through MiXCR, listing each CDR3 protein once. The table lists roughly 510,000 distinct CDR3 sequences, 46% of them singletons, with about two fifths in the top ten. The specimen sequenced was peripheral blood or thyroid tissue (not recorded which). The receptor set was obtained from an adult woman with Graves' disease, either hyperthyroidism or ophthalmopathy (not recorded which).

V gene TRBV24-1 combines with J gene TRBJ2-7; possibly TRBD2 for D (5 bases). Trimming shortened V by 3 bases and J by 2 bases, and 13 bases separated the two germline ends. The CDR3 length is 15 residues. CDR1 and CDR2 (germline): KGHDR, SFDVKD. CDR3 residues: CATSDPGLGAYEQYF. CDR3 nucleotide sequence: TGTGCCACCAGTGATCCCGGACTGGGCGCCTACGAGCAGTACTTC.

The gene calls are TRBV5-1 and TRBJ1-1, with TRBD1 identical over 10 bases. The CDR3 has 14 amino acids. Germline lookup yields CDR1 SGHRS and CDR2 YFSETQ. The junction had 2 bases not matched to a gene; V was cut back by 1 base and J by 5 bases. The CDR3 DNA is TGCGCCAGCAGCTTGTCGGGACAGGGGACTGAAGCTTTCTTT. Its translation is CASSLSGQGTEAFF.

This clonotype was seen many times. The rearrangement links TRBV20-1 to TRBJ1-2; 7 bases align to TRBD1. The CDR3 is made up of 16 amino acids. In germline, CDR1 is DFQATT, CDR2 SNEGSKA (reference sequence). Unmatched junction bases numbered 11, after V lost 3 bases and J lost 1 base. The CDR3 here is CSASSPPGTVNYGYTF. CDR3 sequence (DNA): TGCAGTGCTAGCTCGCCTCCGGGGACAGTTAACTATGGCTACACCTTC.

The J gene is TRBJ1-5, the V gene TRBV7-9; the D gene is possibly TRBD1 (5 bases). Germline assignment: CDR1 SEHNR and CDR2 FQNEAQ (reference sequence). V lost 2 bases and J 10 bases, leaving 12 bases between the germline ends. The CDR3 covers 13 residues. The CDR3 loop is CASSLTTGPPQHF. CDR3 sequence (DNA): TGTGCCAGCAGCTTAACGACGGGACCACCCCAGCATTTT. Complete variable domain (other parts from reference TRBV7-9 and TRBJ1-5): DTGVSQNPRHKITKRGQNVTFRCDPISEHNRLYWYRQTLGQGPEFLTYFQNEAQLEKSRLLSDRFSAERPKGSFSTLEIQRTEQGDSAMYLCASSLTTGPPQHFGDGTRLSIL.

This chain links TRBV30 with TRBJ1-5; tentatively, D is TRBD1 (6 bases). Germline values: CDR1 GTSNPN, CDR2 SVGIG (reference sequence). The CDR3 is made up of 17 amino acids. The V end lost 1 base, the J end lost 0 bases, and 16 bases lay between the germline ends. Here the CDR3 reads CAWSGTELQHSNQPQHF. The CDR3 DNA is TGTGCCTGGAGTGGGACAGAGCTGCAACATAGCAATCAGCCCCAGCATTTT. The full variable domain, its missing parts supplied by reference TRBV30 and TRBJ1-5, is SQTIHQWPATLVQPVGSPLSLECTVEGTSNPNLYWYRQAAGRGLQLLFYSVGIGQISSEVPQNLSASRPQDRQFILSSKKLLLSDSGFYLCAWSGTELQHSNQPQHFGDGTRLSIL.

CDR3 sequence (DNA): TGTGCCAGCAGCTTGCGGACACCCACTAACTATGGCTACACCTTC. Translated, it gives CASSLRTPTNYGYTF. This chain connects TRBV13 to TRBJ1-2; tentative D call: TRBD1 (5 bases). The V end lost 3 bases, the J end lost 0 bases, and 11 bases lay between the germline ends. Germline V gives CDR1 PRHDT, CDR2 FYEKMQ (reference sequence). CDR3 size: 15 residues. Full variable domain (outside the CDR3, taken from reference TRBV13 and TRBJ1-2): AAGVIQSPRHLIKEKRETATLKCYPIPRHDTVYWYQQGPGQDPQFLISFYEKMQSDKGSIPDRFSAQQFSDYHSELNMSSLELGDSALYFCASSLRTPTNYGYTFGSGTRLTVV.

The rearrangement links TRBV20-1 to TRBJ1-2; D not resolved. Deletions cut 0 bases from V and 8 bases from J, with 13 bases between. CDR3 size: 13 residues. CDR1 and CDR2 (germline): DFQATT, SNEGSKA (reference sequence). This CDR3 reads CSARDRARLGYTF. The CDR3 region has the DNA TGCAGTGCTAGAGATAGAGCTCGTCTCGGCTACACCTTC.

A single count supports this clonotype. The rearrangement links TRBV10-3 to TRBJ2-6; possible D gene TRBD2, 6 bases. CDR3 length equals 16 residues. V was clipped by 8 bases and J by 1 base, with 15 bases between them. Germline CDR1 ENHRY, CDR2 SYGVKD. DNA of the CDR3: TGTGCCATCGGGGAGGAGGGGCCATCTGGGGCCAACGTCCTGACTTTC. This sequence encodes CAIGEEGPSGANVLTF.

This clonotype was counted at least ten times. The J gene is TRBJ1-5, the V gene TRBV20-1, with 8 bases that match TRBD1. The CDR3 is 18 residues long. Germline values: CDR1 DFQATT, CDR2 SNEGSKA (reference sequence). V was pared by 6 bases and J by 0 bases, with 16 bases of the junction left unmatched. The chain's CDR3 is CSAEGRDRGFNSNQPQHF. The CDR3 DNA reads TGCAGTGCCGAAGGTCGAGACAGGGGTTTTAATAGCAATCAGCCCCAGCATTTT.

The rearrangement links TRBV7-9 to TRBJ2-5; 11 bases are shared with TRBD1. The CDR3 loop spans 16 amino acids. CDR1 and CDR2 from the germline V gene are SEHNR and FQNEAQ (reference sequence). The V segment lost 3 bases and the J segment 3 bases; nucleotides outside the gene matches: 6. CDR3 region: CASSFWTGGAKETQYF. As DNA, the CDR3 is TGTGCCAGCAGCTTCTGGACAGGGGGCGCGAAAGAGACCCAGTACTTC.

The rearrangement joins TRBV2 to TRBJ2-7; D is unclear. CDR3 length: 14 residues. Germline CDR1 reads SNHLY; CDR2 reads FYNNEI. V lost 3 bases and J 6 bases, leaving 15 bases between the germline ends. The CDR3 sequence: CASSDRKGHSEQYF. The CDR3, as DNA: TGTGCCAGCAGTGATAGGAAGGGTCACAGCGAGCAGTACTTC.

V is TRBV2 and J is TRBJ1-2; 10 positions agree with TRBD1. V trimming: 6 bases; J trimming: 8 bases; junction bases outside the gene matches: 6. The CDR3 length is 13 residues. Germline CDR1 reads SNHLY; CDR2 reads FYNNEI. The DNA for the CDR3 is TGTGCCAGCAGGATGACAGGGGGCGGCGGCTACACCTTC. It is translated as CASRMTGGGGYTF.

V and J are TRBV2 and TRBJ1-2; the D gene is possibly TRBD1 (5 bases). The CDR3 has 12 amino acids. The germline V gene has CDR1 SNHLY and CDR2 FYNNEI. V was cut by 8 bases and J by 8 bases, with 15 bases left in between. This CDR3 reads CASQKFGDGYTF. CDR3 nucleotides: TGTGCCAGCCAGAAGTTCGGGGACGGCTACACCTTC.

This clonotype was seen many times. The junction differs from germline at one of its ends, possibly a read error. The chain is built from TRBV19 and TRBJ1-5; 8 bases align to TRBD1. The V gene's germline CDR1 is LNHDA and CDR2 SQIVND (reference sequence). There are 15 residues in the CDR3. The CDR3 coding sequence is TGCGCCAGTAGCACGGGACAGGCGGGCAATCAGCCCCAGCATTTT. Translating it yields CASSTGQAGNQPQHF.

This clonotype was found many times. This sequence joins TRBV27 and TRBJ1-5; 10 positions agree with TRBD1. This CDR3 comprises 14 residues. With 6 bases clipped from V and 4 bases from J, the junction kept 3 bases outside the gene matches. CDR1 MNHEY and CDR2 SMNVEV come from the germline V gene (reference sequence). The CDR3 is CASRRTGGNQPQHF. CDR3 nucleotide sequence: TGTGCCAGCAGGCGGACAGGGGGAAATCAGCCCCAGCATTTT.

The J gene is TRBJ2-5, the V gene TRBV10-3; perhaps TRBD1 as D (8 bases). Trimming took off 2 bases at V and 0 bases at J, with 13 bases between the two ends. Germline-derived CDR1 and CDR2 are ENHRY and SYGVKD. This CDR3 contains 16 residues. The CDR3 protein is CAISENRGGYQETQYF. The CDR3 region has the DNA TGTGCCATCAGTGAGAACAGGGGGGGATACCAAGAGACCCAGTACTTC.

The chain combines TRBV7-3 with TRBJ1-5; no reliable D call. Germline V gene lookup returns CDR1 SGHTA and CDR2 FQGTGA. V was trimmed by 8 bases and J by 1 base, leaving 9 bases between them. The CDR3 is 13 amino acids. The CDR3: CASLGWSNQPQHF. CDR3 sequence (DNA): TGTGCCAGCCTCGGGTGGAGCAATCAGCCCCAGCATTTT.

The V and J genes are TRBV9 and TRBJ2-6; D is perhaps TRBD1 or TRBD2 (7 bases each). Germline V gene data show CDR1 as SGDLS and CDR2 as YYNGEE. V lost 4 bases and J lost 2, with 10 bases in between. There are 15 residues in the CDR3. The CDR3 nucleotides are TGTGCCAGCAGCCAGGGGGGGACTGGGGCCAACGTCCTGACTTTC. Its translation: CASSQGGTGANVLTF.

Ten or more counts support this clonotype. This chain connects TRBV4-2 to TRBJ1-2; no clear D gene. The length of the CDR3 is 14 residues. V was shortened by 0 bases and J by 3 bases, with 8 bases between the two germline ends. CDR1 and CDR2 (germline): LGHNA, YNFKEQ. This chain's CDR3 is CASSQELTDYGYTF. CDR3 DNA: TGTGCCAGCAGCCAAGAGCTAACAGACTATGGCTACACCTTC.

The chain has TRBV20-1 and TRBJ2-5, with 8 positions matching TRBD1. CDR1 is DFQATT, CDR2 SNEGSKA, per germline (reference sequence). V shed 4 bases and J 9 bases; nucleotides not matched to a gene: 13. The CDR3 runs 14 residues. The chain's CDR3 is CSANLAGGNQPQYF. The DNA for the CDR3 is TGCAGTGCTAATCTGGCAGGGGGCAATCAGCCCCAGTACTTC.

This clonotype was counted ten times or more. The J gene is TRBJ2-5, the V gene TRBV7-2; no clear D gene. Germline V gives CDR1 SGHTA, CDR2 FQGNSA. Trimming removed 5 bases from V and 1 base from J, with 11 bases in between. This CDR3 contains 14 residues. CDR3 in DNA: TGTGCCAGCAGCATGTCTGGGTTCCAAGAGACCCAGTACTTC. This sequence encodes CASSMSGFQETQYF.

The V and J genes are TRBV29-1 and TRBJ1-1; D unresolved. Germline CDR1 is SQVTM and CDR2 is ANQGSEA. The CDR3 loop spans 14 amino acids. Trimming removed 3 bases at V and 4 bases at J, with 15 bases between. CDR3 coding DNA: TGCAGCGTTGATCGAGACGGGCTAGGCACTGAAGCTTTCTTT. This gives the protein CSVDRDGLGTEAFF.

This clonotype was detected a few times. The CDR3 loop is CASSITRTGGDEKLFF. CDR3 DNA: TGTGCCAGTAGTATAACCCGGACAGGGGGCGATGAAAAACTGTTTTTT. The chain links TRBV19 to TRBJ1-4, with TRBD1 identical over 11 bases. Germline loops: CDR1 LNHDA, CDR2 SQIVND (reference sequence). This CDR3 has 16 amino acids. V gave up 2 bases and J gave up 6 bases; unmatched junction bases: 5.

Only a few counts were recorded for this clonotype. The chain carries TRBV29-1 and TRBJ2-7; D is unclear. CDR1 is SQVTM and CDR2 is ANQGSEA in the germline V gene. V dropped 8 bases and J dropped 5 bases, with 4 bases sitting between them. This CDR3 has 8 amino acids. The CDR3 nucleotides are TGCAGCCTTAACGAGCAGTACTTC. It translates to CSLNEQYF.

Worth noting for this clonotype: A much larger clone differs from this one at a single base, so this may be a read error. The rearrangement links TRBV15 to TRBJ2-7; the D gene is possibly TRBD2 (6 bases). Germline V CDR1 and CDR2: LNHNV, YYDKDF (reference sequence). The CDR3 is 14 amino acids. The CDR3 reads CATKRYGSAYEQCF. CDR3 DNA sequence: TGTGCCACCAAAAGGTACGGGAGCGCCTACGAGCAGTGCTTC.